This TCR beta chain was identified during a study of blood T cell repertoires in COVID-19. For the study at large: Samples came from the United States, Italy and Spain, spanning acute and convalescent COVID-19. Nucleic acid was either cDNA or gDNA, and it came from T cells, B-cell-depleted T cells, or PBMCs.

This table comes from immunoSEQ multiplex PCR, and its TCRdb copy is limited to in-frame clones, with some not included. This table has 150,000 to 200,000 clones, more than 65% appearing once. CDR1 is GTSNPN and CDR2 is SVGIG in the germline V gene (reference sequence). The CDR3 is 14 residues long. V was clipped by 7 bases and J by 4 bases, with 19 bases between them. Recruitment covered 20 to 25 US areas and drew participants whose ages spanned 18 to 89 years. This clonotype was obtained from a woman aged 40 to 49 with acute COVID-19. The sequenced material came from PBMCs or T cells enriched from blood (not recorded which). V usage is TRBV30 and J usage is TRBJ1-1, with D perhaps TRBD1 (5 bases). The DNA of the CDR3 is TGTGCCTTAAGTCAGAGCGGGGGTTCCACTGAAGCTTTCTTT. It yields the protein CALSQSGGSTEAFF. Combining the CDR3 with reference TRBV30 and TRBJ1-1 gives the whole variable domain SQTIHQWPATLVQPVGSPLSLECTVEGTSNPNLYWYRQAAGRGLQLLFYSVGIGQISSEVPQNLSASRPQDRQFILSSKKLLLSDSGFYLCALSQSGGSTEAFFGQGTRLTVV.